This is a list of T cell receptor beta chains from one sample in a study of T cells in Graves' hyperthyroidism and ophthalmopathy. One entry per CDR3 protein, called by TCRdb with MiXCR from the multiplex PCR reads. The data show roughly 100,000 distinct CDR3 sequences, about 50% seen once. The material sequenced was blood. The receptors derive from a man aged 35 to 55 with Graves' hyperthyroidism. CDR3s include the opening cysteine and the closing phenylalanine or tryptophan. A D gene is named only where the DNA matches it firmly. The size of a clone is reported for some rows only, either as once, few or many, or as a class for expanded clones.

clone size	D gene	J gene	V gene	CDR3 protein	CDR3 DNA
many	TRBD1	TRBJ2-7	TRBV28	CASSPPDRGSDEQYF	TGTGCCAGCAGTCCCCCGGACAGGGGGTCGGACGAGCAGTACTTC
many	TRBD1	TRBJ2-7	TRBV6-5	CASSPAGTGAYEQYF	TGTGCCAGCAGCCCCGCGGGGACAGGGGCTTACGAGCAGTACTTC
many	TRBD1	TRBJ1-5	TRBV2	CASRGTVSNQPQHF	TGTGCCAGCAGGGGGACAGTAAGCAATCAGCCCCAGCATTTT
many	TRBD1	TRBJ1-6	TRBV27	CASRWTGDNSPLHF	TGTGCCAGCAGATGGACAGGTGATAATTCACCCCTCCACTTT
many	NA	TRBJ1-5	TRBV4-1	CASSQVLDSNQPQHF	TGCGCCAGCAGCCAAGTTTTGGACAGCAATCAGCCCCAGCATTTT
NA	NA	TRBJ2-5	TRBV7-3	CASSFGLESQYF	TGTGCCAGCAGCTTTGGATTGGAGTCCCAGTACTTC
many	TRBD1	TRBJ2-2	TRBV12-3/TRBV12-4	CASGTGPNTGELFF	TGTGCCAGCGGGACAGGACCGAACACCGGGGAGCTGTTTTTT
once	NA	TRBJ2-5	TRBV2	CASSQPRGTQYF	TGTGCCAGCAGCCAGCCCCGCGGGACCCAGTACTTC
many	TRBD2	TRBJ2-7	TRBV5-6	CASSLLQRDSYEQYF	TGTGCCAGCAGCTTGTTGCAGCGGGACTCCTACGAGCAGTACTTC
NA	NA	TRBJ2-7	TRBV10-2	CASTGAEVSYEQYF	TGCGCCAGCACCGGGGCAGAGGTTTCGTACGAGCAATACTTC
few	TRBD2	TRBJ2-1	TRBV7-2	CASSSKSGTSGSAEQFF	TGTGCCAGCAGTTCCAAGTCCGGGACTAGCGGGAGCGCTGAGCAGTTCTTC
NA	NA	TRBJ1-2	TRBV10-2	CASSPTLGNYGYTF	TGCGCCAGCAGTCCGACTTTGGGGAACTATGGCTACACCTTC
NA	TRBD1	TRBJ2-1	TRBV7-9	CASSSRQGELNNEQFF	TGTGCCAGCAGCTCGCGACAGGGGGAGCTTAACAATGAGCAGTTCTTC
many	NA	TRBJ2-1	TRBV2	CASLYGNEQFF	TGTGCCAGCTTATATGGGAATGAGCAGTTCTTC
many	NA	TRBJ2-2	TRBV25-1	CARLRVFGELFF	TGTGCCAGGCTTAGGGTTTTCGGGGAGCTGTTTTTT
many	NA	TRBJ2-7	TRBV5-1	CASSLEVSGEQYF	TGCGCCAGCAGCTTGGAGGTCTCGGGCGAGCAGTACTTC
NA	TRBD2	TRBJ2-3	TRBV7-3	CASSSLAGGRIDTQFF	TGTGCCAGCAGCTCCTTAGCGGGGGGGCGGATAGATACGCAGTTTTTT
NA	NA	TRBJ1-1	TRBV3-1	CASSQGYRKAFF	TGTGCCAGCAGCCAAGGGTACAGGAAAGCTTTCTTT
few	NA	TRBJ2-1	TRBV19	CAWSPPGDNNEQFF	TGTGCCTGGAGTCCCCCCGGGGATAACAATGAGCAGTTCTTC
NA	NA	TRBJ2-1	TRBV29-1	CSSYSRDLNNEQFF	TGCAGCAGTTACTCGAGGGACCTCAACAATGAGCAGTTCTTC
many	NA	TRBJ2-3	TRBV13	CASSLGTVPDTQYF	TGTGCCAGCAGCTTAGGGACAGTTCCAGATACGCAGTATTTT
NA	NA	TRBJ2-7	TRBV7-8	CASSFYRNYEQYF	TGTGCCAGCAGCTTTTACAGAAACTACGAGCAGTACTTC
NA	TRBD1	TRBJ1-1	TRBV11-2	CASSLVGTGLRKAFF	TGTGCCAGCAGCTTAGTGGGGACAGGGCTCAGGAAGGCTTTCTTT
many	NA	TRBJ1-4	TRBV5-1	CASSLAGRVNEKLFF	TGCGCCAGCAGCTTGGCAGGGAGGGTTAATGAAAAACTGTTTTTT
few	NA	TRBJ1-1	TRBV30	CAWREQGRYTEAFF	TGTGCCTGGAGGGAGCAGGGGAGGTACACTGAAGCTTTCTTT
NA	NA	TRBJ1-5	TRBV15	CATSRDAEQPQHF	TGTGCCACCAGCAGAGACGCGGAACAGCCCCAGCATTTT
NA	NA	TRBJ1-1	TRBV19	CARRLWGNTEAFF	TGTGCCCGTAGATTGTGGGGTAACACGGAAGCTTTCTTT
many	TRBD2	TRBJ2-7	TRBV29-1	CSVGIAGGPGEQYF	TGCAGCGTCGGGATAGCGGGAGGGCCGGGGGAGCAGTACTTC
NA	NA	TRBJ1-3	TRBV3-1	CASSRGGGGNTIYF	TGTGCCAGCAGCCGGGGGGGGGGTGGAAACACCATATATTTT
many	TRBD1	TRBJ1-2	TRBV7-8	CASSPRTGVGYGYTF	TGTGCCAGCAGCCCCAGGACAGGGGTCGGCTATGGCTACACCTTC
many	NA	TRBJ2-7	TRBV2	CASSAVGLYEQYF	TGTGCCAGCAGTGCGGTAGGCCTCTACGAGCAGTACTTC
many	TRBD2	TRBJ2-3	TRBV20-1	CSARTAGESIDTQYF	TGCAGTGCCAGGACAGCGGGAGAAAGTATAGATACGCAGTATTTT
many	NA	TRBJ2-2	TRBV7-2	CASSPQGTGELFF	TGTGCCAGCAGCCCACAGGGCACCGGGGAGCTGTTTTTT
few	NA	TRBJ1-1	TRBV12-3/TRBV12-4	CASSFKTGSLSAFF	TGTGCCAGCAGTTTCAAAACGGGCAGTTTGTCAGCTTTCTTT
NA	TRBD1	TRBJ2-3	TRBV5-4	CASSYDRGSYSEQYF	TGTGCCAGCAGTTATGACAGGGGCTCCTACAGTGAGCAGTATTTT
many	NA	TRBJ2-3	TRBV7-3	CASSLYASTDTQYF	TGTGCCAGCAGCTTATACGCCAGCACAGATACGCAGTATTTT
many	TRBD2	TRBJ2-1	TRBV19	CASSSAGGNNEQFF	TGTGCCAGTAGTAGCGCGGGAGGGAACAATGAGCAGTTCTTC
many	TRBD2	TRBJ2-7	TRBV4-1	CASSQPSSGSYEQYF	TGCGCCAGCAGCCAGCCCTCTAGCGGGAGCTACGAGCAGTACTTC
many	NA	TRBJ2-5	TRBV29-1	CSAPLVGETQYF	TGCAGCGCCCCCCTAGTGGGAGAGACCCAGTACTTC
once	NA	TRBJ1-2	TRBV7-8	CASSFGGARGYTF	TGTGCCAGCAGCTTTGGGGGCGCGCGCGGCTACACCTTC
many	NA	TRBJ1-2	TRBV29-1	CSVEVIDRGSYGYTF	TGCAGCGTTGAAGTAATCGATCGGGGGAGCTATGGCTACACCTTC
many	NA	TRBJ2-1	TRBV4-3	CASSQGVGPNNEQFF	TGCGCCAGCAGCCAAGGGGTCGGGCCTAACAATGAGCAGTTCTTC
many	NA	TRBJ2-2	TRBV7-9	CASSLVTGELFF	TGTGCCAGCAGCTTAGTCACCGGGGAGCTGTTTTTT
many	NA	TRBJ1-1	TRBV6-5	CASSPRGEREAFF	TGTGCCAGCTCCCCACGGGGGGAGCGTGAAGCTTTCTTT
NA	NA	TRBJ1-6	TRBV11-2	CASSYSAGSNSPLHF	TGTGCCAGCAGCTATTCAGCGGGAAGTAATTCACCCCTCCACTTT
many	TRBD2	TRBJ2-7	TRBV7-2	CASSLLPSGTSYEQYF	TGTGCCAGCAGCTTACTCCCTAGCGGGACCTCCTACGAGCAGTACTTC
NA	NA	TRBJ2-6	TRBV15	CATSRQGSSGANVLTF	TGTGCCACCAGCAGACAGGGGAGCTCTGGGGCCAACGTCCTGACTTTC
NA	NA	TRBJ2-5	TRBV2	CASRVNEGSPQYF	TGTGCCAGCAGGGTGAACGAGGGTTCACCCCAGTACTTC
many	NA	TRBJ1-5	TRBV12-3/TRBV12-4	CASSLGGRNSNQPQHF	TGTGCCAGCAGTTTAGGTGGCAGGAATAGCAATCAGCCCCAGCATTTT
NA	TRBD1	TRBJ1-2	TRBV15	CATSREQGQGAYGYTF	TGTGCCACCAGCAGAGAACAGGGTCAGGGGGCCTATGGCTACACCTTC
many	NA	TRBJ2-7	TRBV5-1	CASSLVLGITYEQYF	TGCGCCAGCAGCTTGGTGTTAGGCATCACCTACGAGCAGTACTTC